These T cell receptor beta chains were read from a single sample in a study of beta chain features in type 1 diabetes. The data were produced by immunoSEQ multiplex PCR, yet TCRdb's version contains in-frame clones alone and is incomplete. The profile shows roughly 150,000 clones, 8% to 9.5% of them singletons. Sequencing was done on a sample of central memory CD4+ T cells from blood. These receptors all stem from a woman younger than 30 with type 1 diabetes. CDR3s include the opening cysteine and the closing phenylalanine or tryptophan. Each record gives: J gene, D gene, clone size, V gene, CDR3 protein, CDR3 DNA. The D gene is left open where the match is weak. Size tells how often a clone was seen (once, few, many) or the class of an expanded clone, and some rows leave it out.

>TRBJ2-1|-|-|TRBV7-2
CASSVRQASYEQFF
TGTGCCAGCAGCGTGCGACAGGCCAGCTATGAGCAGTTCTTC
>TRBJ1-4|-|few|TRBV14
CASSQDRRKLFF
TGTGCCAGCAGCCAAGATCGGAGGAAACTGTTTTTT
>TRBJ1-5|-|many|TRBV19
CASGGTANQPQHF
TGTGCCAGTGGGGGGACCGCAAATCAGCCCCAGCATTTT
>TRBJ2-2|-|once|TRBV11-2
CASSFGSGTQTGELFF
TGTGCCAGCAGCTTCGGGAGTGGCACGCAGACCGGGGAGCTGTTTTTT
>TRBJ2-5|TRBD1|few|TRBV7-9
CASRDRGNQETQYF
TGTGCCAGCCGGGACAGGGGGAACCAAGAGACCCAGTACTTC
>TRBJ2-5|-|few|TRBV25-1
CASSDPTRSQETQYF
TGTGCCAGCAGTGACCCGACTAGAAGCCAAGAGACCCAGTACTTC
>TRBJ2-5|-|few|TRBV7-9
CASSLGTKETQYF
TGTGCCAGCAGCTTAGGGACTAAAGAGACCCAGTACTTC
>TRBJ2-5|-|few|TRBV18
CASSLQGLGETQYF
TGTGCCAGCTCACTACAGGGCCTGGGGGAGACCCAGTACTTC
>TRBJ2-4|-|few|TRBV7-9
CASSLSTGFIQYF
TGTGCCAGCAGCTTATCAACAGGGTTCATTCAGTACTTC
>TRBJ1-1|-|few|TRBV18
CASSPMTGSEAFF
TGTGCCAGCTCACCCATGACAGGATCTGAAGCTTTCTTT
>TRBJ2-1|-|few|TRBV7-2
CASSLALAISYNEQFF
TGTGCCAGCAGCTTAGCGCTAGCGATCTCCTACAATGAGCAGTTCTTC
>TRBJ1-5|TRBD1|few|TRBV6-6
CASNDRDQPQHF
TGTGCCAGCAACGACAGGGATCAGCCCCAGCATTTT
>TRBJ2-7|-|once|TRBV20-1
CSALGDEQYF
TGCAGTGCTCTCGGGGACGAGCAGTACTTC
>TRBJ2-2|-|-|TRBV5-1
CASRDSANTGELFF
TGCGCCAGCAGGGACAGTGCGAACACCGGGGAGCTGTTTTTT
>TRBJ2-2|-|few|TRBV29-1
CSVLLTGYTGELFF
TGCAGCGTATTACTCACAGGATACACCGGGGAGCTGTTTTTT
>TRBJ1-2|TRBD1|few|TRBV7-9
CASSLRTGVGYTF
TGTGCCAGCAGCTTACGGACAGGGGTCGGCTACACCTTC
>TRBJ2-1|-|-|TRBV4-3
CASSQERWNEQFF
TGCGCCAGCAGCCAAGAACGGTGGAATGAGCAGTTCTTC
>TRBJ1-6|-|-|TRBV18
CASSPWTAESSPLHF
TGTGCCAGCTCACCTTGGACAGCCGAGTCCTCACCCCTCCACTTT
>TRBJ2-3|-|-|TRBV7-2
CASSRRLPRGTDTQYF
TGTGCCAGCAGCCGGCGACTACCTCGGGGCACAGATACGCAGTATTTT
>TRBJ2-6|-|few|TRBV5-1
CASMRAGHSGANVLTF
TGCGCCAGCATGCGGGCAGGCCACTCTGGGGCCAACGTCCTGACTTTC
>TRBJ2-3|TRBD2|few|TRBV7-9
CASSFAAGGQAADTQYF
TGTGCCAGCAGCTTCGCAGCGGGAGGGCAGGCGGCAGATACGCAGTATTTT
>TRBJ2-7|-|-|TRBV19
CASSNGAYEQYF
TGTGCCAGTAGTAACGGGGCCTACGAGCAGTACTTC
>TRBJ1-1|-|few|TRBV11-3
CASRLGGANTEAFF
TGTGCCAGCAGGCTGGGGGGAGCGAACACTGAAGCTTTCTTT
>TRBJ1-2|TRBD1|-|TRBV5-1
CASSDRTGGSGYTF
TGCGCCAGCAGCGACCGGACAGGTGGCTCTGGCTACACCTTC
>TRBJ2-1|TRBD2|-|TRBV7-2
CASSTAGLAGMYNEQFF
TGTGCCAGCAGCACCGCGGGACTAGCGGGAATGTACAATGAGCAGTTCTTC
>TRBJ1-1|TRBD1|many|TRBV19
CASRLTGGATEAFF
TGTGCCAGTAGGCTGACAGGGGGGGCCACTGAAGCTTTCTTT
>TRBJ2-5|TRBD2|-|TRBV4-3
CASSQGERGAGETQYF
TGCGCCAGCAGCCAAGGCGAGCGGGGGGCGGGGGAGACCCAGTACTTC
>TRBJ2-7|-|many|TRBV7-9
CASSLNYEQYF
TGTGCCAGCAGCCTTAACTACGAGCAGTACTTC
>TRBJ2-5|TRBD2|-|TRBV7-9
CASSLGTSTQETQYF
TGTGCCAGCAGCCTCGGGACTAGCACACAAGAGACCCAGTACTTC
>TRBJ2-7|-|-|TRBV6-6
CASLGDSYEQYF
TGTGCCAGCCTAGGGGACTCCTACGAGCAGTACTTC
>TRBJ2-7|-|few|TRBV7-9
CASSLGSGPYEQYF
TGTGCCAGCAGCTTAGGCTCAGGGCCTTACGAGCAGTACTTC
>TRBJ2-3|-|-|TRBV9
CASSPSPRQGSGGDTQYF
TGTGCCAGCAGCCCCTCCCCCCGTCAGGGATCCGGGGGAGATACGCAGTATTTT
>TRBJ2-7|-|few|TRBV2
CASGRVGEQYF
TGTGCCAGCGGCAGGGTGGGGGAGCAGTACTTC
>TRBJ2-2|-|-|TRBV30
CAWSPQGLWELFF
TGTGCCTGGTCCCCCCAGGGCTTGTGGGAGCTGTTTTTT
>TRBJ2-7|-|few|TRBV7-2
CASSFYAFYEQYF
TGTGCCAGCAGCTTCTATGCCTTCTACGAGCAGTACTTC
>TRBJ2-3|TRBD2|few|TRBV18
CASRRGVDTDTQYF
TGTGCCAGCCGTCGGGGGGTCGACACAGATACGCAGTATTTT
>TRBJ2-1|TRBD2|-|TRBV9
CASRGTSGFHNEQFF
TGTGCCAGCAGAGGGACTAGCGGGTTTCACAATGAGCAGTTCTTC
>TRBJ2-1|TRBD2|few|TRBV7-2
CASSLGDYPGGQFF
TGTGCCAGCAGCTTAGGTGACTATCCGGGGGGACAGTTCTTC
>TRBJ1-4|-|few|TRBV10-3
CAISEPGYEKLFF
TGTGCCATCAGTGAGCCGGGGTATGAAAAACTGTTTTTT
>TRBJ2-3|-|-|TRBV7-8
CASSPRLVAGTDTQYF
TGTGCCAGCAGCCCCCGACTAGTTGCGGGCACAGATACGCAGTATTTT
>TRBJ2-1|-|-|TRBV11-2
CASSLDQGAQFF
TGTGCCAGCAGCTTAGATCAGGGTGCGCAGTTCTTC
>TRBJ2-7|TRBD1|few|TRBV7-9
CASSRDSGEQYF
TGTGCCAGCAGCCGGGACAGTGGCGAGCAGTACTTC